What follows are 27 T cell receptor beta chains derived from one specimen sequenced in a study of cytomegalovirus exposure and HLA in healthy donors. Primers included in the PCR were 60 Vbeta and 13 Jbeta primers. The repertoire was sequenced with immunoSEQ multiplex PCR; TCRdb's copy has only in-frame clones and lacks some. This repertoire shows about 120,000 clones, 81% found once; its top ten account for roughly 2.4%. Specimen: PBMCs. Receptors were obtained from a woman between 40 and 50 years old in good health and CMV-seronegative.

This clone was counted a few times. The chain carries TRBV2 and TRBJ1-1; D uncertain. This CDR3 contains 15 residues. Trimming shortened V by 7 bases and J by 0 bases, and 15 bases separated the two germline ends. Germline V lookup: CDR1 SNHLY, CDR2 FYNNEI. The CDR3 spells CASKDLGSLNTEAFF. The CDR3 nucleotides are TGTGCCAGCAAGGACTTAGGAAGCCTGAACACTGAAGCTTTCTTT.

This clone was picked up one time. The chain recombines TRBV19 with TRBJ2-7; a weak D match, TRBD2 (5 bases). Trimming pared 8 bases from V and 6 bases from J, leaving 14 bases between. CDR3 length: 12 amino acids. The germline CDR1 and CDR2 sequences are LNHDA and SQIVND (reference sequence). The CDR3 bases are TGTGCCAGTCAAAGGGCGGGCACCGAGCAGTACTTC. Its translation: CASQRAGTEQYF.

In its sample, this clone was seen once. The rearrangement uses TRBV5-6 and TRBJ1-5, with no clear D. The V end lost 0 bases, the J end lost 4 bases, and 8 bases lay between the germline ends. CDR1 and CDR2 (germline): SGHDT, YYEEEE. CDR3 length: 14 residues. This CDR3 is CASSLGSRNQPQHF. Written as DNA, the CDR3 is TGTGCCAGCAGCTTGGGGAGTCGGAATCAGCCCCAGCATTTT.

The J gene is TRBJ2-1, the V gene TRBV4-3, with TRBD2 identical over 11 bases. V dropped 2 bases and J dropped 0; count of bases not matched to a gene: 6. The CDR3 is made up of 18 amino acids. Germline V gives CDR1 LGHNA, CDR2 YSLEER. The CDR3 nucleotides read TGCGCCAGCAGCCAATCGGGACTAGCGGTGTACTCCTACAATGAGCAGTTCTTC. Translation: CASSQSGLAVYSYNEQFF.

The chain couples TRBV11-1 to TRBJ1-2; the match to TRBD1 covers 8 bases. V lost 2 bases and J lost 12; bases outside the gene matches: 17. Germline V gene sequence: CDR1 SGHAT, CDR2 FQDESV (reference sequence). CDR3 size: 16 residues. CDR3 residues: CASSLQGATTGESNTF. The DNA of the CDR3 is TGTGCCAGCAGCTTACAAGGGGCGACGACAGGGGAGAGCAACACCTTC.

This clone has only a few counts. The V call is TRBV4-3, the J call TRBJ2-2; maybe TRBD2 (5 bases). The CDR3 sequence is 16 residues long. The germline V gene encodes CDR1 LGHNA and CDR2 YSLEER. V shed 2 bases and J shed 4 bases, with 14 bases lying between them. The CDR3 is CASSQLFGETTGELFF. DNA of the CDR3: TGCGCCAGCAGCCAACTCTTCGGGGAGACCACCGGGGAGCTGTTTTTT.

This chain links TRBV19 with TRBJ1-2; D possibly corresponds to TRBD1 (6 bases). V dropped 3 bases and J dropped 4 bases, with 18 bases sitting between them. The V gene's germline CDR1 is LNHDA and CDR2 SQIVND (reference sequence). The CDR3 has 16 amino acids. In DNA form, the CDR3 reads TGTGCCAGTAGTATTCCCCATGAGCAGGGGTCCTATGGCTACACCTTC. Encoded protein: CASSIPHEQGSYGYTF.

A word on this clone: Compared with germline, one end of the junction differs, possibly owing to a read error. The CDR3 sequence: CACSDNRNTQYF. The CDR3 DNA sequence: TGCGCCTGCAGTGACAACAGGAATACGCAGTATTTT. The chain uses TRBV10-1 and TRBJ2-3, with D perhaps matching TRBD1 (5 bases). The CDR3 runs 12 residues. Germline V gives CDR1 WNHNN, CDR2 SYGVQD (reference sequence).

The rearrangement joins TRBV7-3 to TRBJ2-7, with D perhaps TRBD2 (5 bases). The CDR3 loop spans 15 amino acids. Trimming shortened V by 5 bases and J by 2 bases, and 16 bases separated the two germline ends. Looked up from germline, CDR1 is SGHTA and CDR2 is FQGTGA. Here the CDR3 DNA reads TGTGCCAGCAGCCCTGGCAGCGGTAAGACCTACGAGCAGTACTTC. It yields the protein CASSPGSGKTYEQYF.

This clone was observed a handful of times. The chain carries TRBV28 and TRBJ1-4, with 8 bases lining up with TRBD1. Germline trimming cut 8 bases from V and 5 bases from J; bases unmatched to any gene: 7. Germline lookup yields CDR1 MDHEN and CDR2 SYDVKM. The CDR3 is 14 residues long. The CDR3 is CASESNRGNEKLFF. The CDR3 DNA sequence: TGTGCCAGCGAAAGCAACAGGGGGAATGAAAAACTGTTTTTT. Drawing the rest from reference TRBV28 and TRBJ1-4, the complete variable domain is DVKVTQSSRYLVKRTGEKVFLECVQDMDHENMFWYRQDPGLGLRLIYFSYDVKMKEKGDIPEGYSVSREKKERFSLILESASTNQTSMYLCASESNRGNEKLFFGSGTQLSVL.

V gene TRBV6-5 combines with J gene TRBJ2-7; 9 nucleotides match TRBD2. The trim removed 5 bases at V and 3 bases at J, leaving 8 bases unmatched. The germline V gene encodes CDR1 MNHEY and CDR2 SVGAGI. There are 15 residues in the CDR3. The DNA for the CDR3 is TGTGCCAGCAGTACCCCGGAAGCGGGAGGCTACGAGCAGTACTTC. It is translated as CASSTPEAGGYEQYF.

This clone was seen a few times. The CDR3, as DNA: TGTGCCAGCAGCTCACGGACAGCGAACACTGAAGCTTTCTTT. This translates into CASSSRTANTEAFF. This chain connects TRBV5-4 to TRBJ1-1; D perhaps matches TRBD1 (6 bases). V lost 3 bases, J lost 1 base, and 10 bases lay in between. The CDR3 covers 14 residues. The germline CDR1 and CDR2 sequences are SGHNT and YYREEE (reference sequence).

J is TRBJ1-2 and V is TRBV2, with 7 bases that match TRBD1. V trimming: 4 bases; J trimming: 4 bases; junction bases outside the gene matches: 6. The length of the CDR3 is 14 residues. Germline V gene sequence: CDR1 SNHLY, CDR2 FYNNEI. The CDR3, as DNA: TGTGCCAGCAGTGGTCCGGGACAGAGCTATGGCTACACCTTC. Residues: CASSGPGQSYGYTF. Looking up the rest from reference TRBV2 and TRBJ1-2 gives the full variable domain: EPEVTQTPSHQVTQMGQEVILRCVPISNHLYFYWYRQILGQKVEFLVSFYNNEISEKSEIFDDQFSVERPDGSNFTLKIRSTKLEDSAMYFCASSGPGQSYGYTFGSGTRLTVV.

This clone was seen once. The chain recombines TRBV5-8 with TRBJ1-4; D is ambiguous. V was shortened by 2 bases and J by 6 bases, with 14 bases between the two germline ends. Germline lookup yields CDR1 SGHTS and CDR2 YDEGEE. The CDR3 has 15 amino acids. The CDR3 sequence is CASSFSGSLHEKLFF. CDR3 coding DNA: TGTGCCAGCAGCTTTAGCGGGAGCTTACATGAAAAACTGTTTTTT.

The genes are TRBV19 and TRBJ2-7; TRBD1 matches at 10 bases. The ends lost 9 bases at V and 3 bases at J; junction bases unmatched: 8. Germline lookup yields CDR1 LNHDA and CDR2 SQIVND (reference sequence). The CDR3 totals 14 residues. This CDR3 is CASSVRDRGYEQYF. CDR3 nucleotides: TGTGCCAGCAGCGTCCGGGACAGGGGCTACGAGCAGTACTTC.

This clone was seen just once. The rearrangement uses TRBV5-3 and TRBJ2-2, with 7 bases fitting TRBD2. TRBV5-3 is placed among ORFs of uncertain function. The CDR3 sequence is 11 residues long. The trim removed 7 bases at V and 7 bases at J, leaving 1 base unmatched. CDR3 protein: CARGGSGELFF. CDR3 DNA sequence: TGTGCCAGAGGCGGGAGCGGGGAGCTGTTTTTT.

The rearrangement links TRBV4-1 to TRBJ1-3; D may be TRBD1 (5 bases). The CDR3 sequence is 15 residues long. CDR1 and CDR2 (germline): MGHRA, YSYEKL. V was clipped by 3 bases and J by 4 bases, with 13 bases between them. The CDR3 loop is CASSHGARAGNTIYF. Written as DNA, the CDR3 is TGCGCCAGCAGCCATGGAGCCAGGGCAGGAAACACCATATATTTT.

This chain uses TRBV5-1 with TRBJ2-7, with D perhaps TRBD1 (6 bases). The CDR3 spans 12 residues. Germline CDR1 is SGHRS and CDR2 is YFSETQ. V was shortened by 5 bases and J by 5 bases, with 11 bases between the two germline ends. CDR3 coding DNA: TGCGCCAGCAGGAAGGACAGCAACGAGCAGTACTTC. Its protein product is CASRKDSNEQYF.

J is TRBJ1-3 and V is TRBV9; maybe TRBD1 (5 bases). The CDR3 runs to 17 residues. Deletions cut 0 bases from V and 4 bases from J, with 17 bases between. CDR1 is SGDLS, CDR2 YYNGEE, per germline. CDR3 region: CASSVGQGTQTGNTIYF. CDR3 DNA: TGTGCCAGCAGCGTAGGTCAGGGAACGCAGACAGGAAACACCATATATTTT.

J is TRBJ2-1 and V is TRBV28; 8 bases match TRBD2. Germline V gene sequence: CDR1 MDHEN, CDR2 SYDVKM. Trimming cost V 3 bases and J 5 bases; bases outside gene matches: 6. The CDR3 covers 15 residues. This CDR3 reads CASSLVSGSHNEQFF. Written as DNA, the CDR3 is TGTGCCAGCAGTTTGGTCAGCGGGAGCCACAATGAGCAGTTCTTC. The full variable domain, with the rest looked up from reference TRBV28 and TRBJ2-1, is DVKVTQSSRYLVKRTGEKVFLECVQDMDHENMFWYRQDPGLGLRLIYFSYDVKMKEKGDIPEGYSVSREKKERFSLILESASTNQTSMYLCASSLVSGSHNEQFFGPGTRLTVL.

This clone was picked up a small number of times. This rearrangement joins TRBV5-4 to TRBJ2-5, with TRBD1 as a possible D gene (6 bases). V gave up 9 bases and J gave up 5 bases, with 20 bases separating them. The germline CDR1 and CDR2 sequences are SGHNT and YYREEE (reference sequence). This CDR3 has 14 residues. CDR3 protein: CAIGKAGTHETQYF. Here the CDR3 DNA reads TGTGCCATCGGAAAAGCCGGGACACACGAGACCCAGTACTTC.

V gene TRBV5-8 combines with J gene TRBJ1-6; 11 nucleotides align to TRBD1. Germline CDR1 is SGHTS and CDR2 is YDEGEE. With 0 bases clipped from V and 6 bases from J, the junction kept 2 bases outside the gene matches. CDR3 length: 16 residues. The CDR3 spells CASSLEGQGGNSPLHF. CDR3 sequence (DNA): TGTGCCAGCAGCTTGGAGGGACAGGGGGGTAATTCACCCCTCCACTTT.

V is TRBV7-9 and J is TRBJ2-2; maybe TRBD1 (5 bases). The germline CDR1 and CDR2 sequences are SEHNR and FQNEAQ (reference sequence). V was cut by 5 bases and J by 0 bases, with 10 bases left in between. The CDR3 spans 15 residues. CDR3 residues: CASSLKGANTGELFF. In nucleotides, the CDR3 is TGTGCCAGCAGCCTAAAAGGGGCGAACACCGGGGAGCTGTTTTTT.

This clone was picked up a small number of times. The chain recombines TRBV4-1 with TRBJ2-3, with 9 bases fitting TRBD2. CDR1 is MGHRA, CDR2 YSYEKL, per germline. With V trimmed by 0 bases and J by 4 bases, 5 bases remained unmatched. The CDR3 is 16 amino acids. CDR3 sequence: CASSQDAAGGADTQYF. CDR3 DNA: TGCGCCAGCAGCCAAGACGCAGCGGGGGGCGCAGATACGCAGTATTTT.

The CDR3 reads CASSLVQREVPDTQYF. The DNA for the CDR3 is TGTGCCAGCAGCTTAGTTCAGCGGGAGGTCCCCGATACGCAGTATTTT. The chain joins TRBV7-8 to TRBJ2-3, with TRBD2 matching over 9 bases. The length of the CDR3 is 16 residues. Per the germline V gene, CDR1 is SGHVS and CDR2 is FQNEAQ. After removal of 1 base from V and 6 bases from J, the junction contained 8 bases not matched to a gene.

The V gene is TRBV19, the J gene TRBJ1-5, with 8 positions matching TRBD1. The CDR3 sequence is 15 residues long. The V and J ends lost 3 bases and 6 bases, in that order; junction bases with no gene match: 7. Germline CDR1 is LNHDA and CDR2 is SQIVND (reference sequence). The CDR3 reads CASSIAGGAGQPQHF. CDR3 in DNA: TGTGCCAGTAGTATTGCAGGGGGCGCGGGTCAGCCCCAGCATTTT.

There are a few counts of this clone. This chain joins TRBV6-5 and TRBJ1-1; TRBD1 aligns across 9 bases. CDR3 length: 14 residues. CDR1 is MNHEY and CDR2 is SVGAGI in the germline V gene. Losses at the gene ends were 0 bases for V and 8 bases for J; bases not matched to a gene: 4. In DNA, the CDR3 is TGTGCCAGCAGTTACTCGAACAGGGGGCGGGAAGCTTTCTTT. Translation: CASSYSNRGREAFF.